This record concerns one T cell receptor (beta chain) sequence. Using immunoSEQ multiplex PCR, the repertoire was profiled, and TCRdb retains in-frame clones only, with some absent. The sample shows under 45,000 clones, 80% to 90% of them seen only once. The sample belongs to a study of T cell clonotyping in hematopoietic cell transplantation. The CDR3 contains 14 residues. The germline V and J ends were trimmed by 0 bases and 4 bases, with 8 bases remaining between them. CDR1 is MNHEY and CDR2 is SVGAGI in the germline V gene. The genes are TRBV6-5 and TRBJ2-3, with D tentatively TRBD1 or TRBD2 (5 bases each). The sequencing input was peripheral blood mononuclear cells. This receptor was obtained from a woman aged 40 to 50 in good health. Some clones in this sample may be carry-over from other donors' samples. CDR3 residues: CASSYSGASDTQYF. The CDR3 DNA is TGTGCCAGCAGTTACTCCGGGGCATCAGATACGCAGTATTTT.